A single sample is the source of the 13 T cell receptor beta chains below, sequenced in a study of PD-L1 blockade in urothelial cancer. The data were produced by immunoSEQ multiplex PCR, yet TCRdb's version contains in-frame clones alone and is incomplete. The sample has about 74,000 clones, under 90% seen once. The sequenced sample was PBMCs, obtained around atezolizumab (anti-PD-L1) treatment. These receptors originate from a man aged 70-80 years with urothelial cancer.

The V and J genes are TRBV27 and TRBJ2-2; D unclear. This CDR3 has 14 residues. CDR1 and CDR2 (germline): MNHEY, SMNVEV (reference sequence). V was shortened by 10 bases and J by 3 bases, with 15 bases between the two germline ends. Here the CDR3 DNA reads TGTGCCACTTCGCGCCTTCTAGACACCGGGGAGCTGTTTTTT. Protein: CATSRLLDTGELFF.

The chain has TRBV27 and TRBJ2-3; 8 bases align to TRBD1. The germline CDR1 and CDR2 sequences are MNHEY and SMNVEV (reference sequence). The CDR3 covers 15 residues. V was pared by 6 bases and J by 1 base, with 6 bases of the junction left unmatched. For the CDR3, the DNA is TGTGCCAGCAGAGGACAGGGCCAAGGCACAGATACGCAGTATTTT. Translated: CASRGQGQGTDTQYF.

This clone has more than one count but fewer than ten. This chain uses TRBV11-1 with TRBJ2-5; D may be TRBD1 (5 bases). Trimming took off 1 base at V and 5 bases at J, with 11 bases between the two ends. CDR1 is SGHAT, CDR2 FQDESV, per germline (reference sequence). The CDR3 sequence is 14 residues long. CDR3: CASSLDDSPETQYF. DNA of the CDR3: TGTGCCAGCAGCTTAGACGACAGTCCCGAGACCCAGTACTTC.

The chain has TRBV5-1 and TRBJ2-5; no definite D call. The CDR3 has 15 amino acids. V lost 5 bases and J lost 3, with 17 bases in between. Germline V gives CDR1 SGHRS, CDR2 YFSETQ. DNA of the CDR3: TGCGCCAGCAGTCCAACACGGCAAGACAAAGAGACCCAGTACTTC. Protein sequence: CASSPTRQDKETQYF.

CDR3 protein: CASTGFDEQYF. CDR3 DNA sequence: TGTGCCAGCACCGGGTTCGACGAGCAGTACTTC. V usage is TRBV2 and J usage is TRBJ2-7; no definite D call. Germline loops: CDR1 SNHLY, CDR2 FYNNEI. Trimming took off 7 bases at V and 5 bases at J, with 9 bases between the two ends. This CDR3 region has 11 residues.

CDR3: CASSLEQGGYEQYF. As DNA, the CDR3 is TGTGCCAGCAGCTTGGAACAGGGGGGGTACGAGCAGTACTTC. This sequence joins TRBV5-4 and TRBJ2-7; maybe TRBD1 (8 bases). The V gene's germline CDR1 is SGHNT and CDR2 YYREEE (reference sequence). The CDR3 is 14 residues long. Deletions cut 0 bases from V and 4 bases from J, with 11 bases between.

The genes are TRBV18 and TRBJ1-1; D is perhaps TRBD1 (5 bases). Germline CDR1 KGHSH, CDR2 LQKENI. V lost 5 bases and J 7 bases, leaving 8 bases between the germline ends. The CDR3 extends over 11 amino acids. The CDR3 reads CASSNQGEAFF. CDR3 sequence (DNA): TGTGCCAGCTCAAACCAGGGTGAAGCTTTCTTT.

The chain carries TRBV5-6 and TRBJ2-3; TRBD2 is a possible D gene (7 bases). Per germline, CDR1 SGHDT and CDR2 YYEEEE. The ends were cut back, 1 base at V and 1 base at J, with 13 bases in the middle. The CDR3 spans 16 residues. The CDR3 is CASSLSDSGGTDTQYF. The CDR3 DNA reads TGTGCCAGCAGCTTGTCGGACAGCGGGGGCACAGATACGCAGTATTTT.

The chain links TRBV19 to TRBJ1-2, with 8 bases fitting TRBD1. V lost 6 bases, J lost 4 bases, and 1 base stayed unmatched. CDR1 is LNHDA and CDR2 is SQIVND in the germline V gene (reference sequence). CDR3 length: 12 amino acids. The CDR3 sequence is CASRTGVYGYTF. CDR3 DNA sequence: TGTGCCAGTAGGACAGGGGTCTATGGCTACACCTTC. Complete variable domain (other parts from reference TRBV19 and TRBJ1-2): DGGITQSPKYLFRKEGQNVTLSCEQNLNHDAMYWYRQDPGQGLRLIYYSQIVNDFQKGDIAEGYSVSREKKESFPLTVTSAQKNPTAFYLCASRTGVYGYTFGSGTRLTVV.

The chain carries TRBV9 and TRBJ2-1; maybe TRBD2 (5 bases). This CDR3 contains 13 residues. Germline V gene lookup returns CDR1 SGDLS and CDR2 YYNGEE. V lost 4 bases and J 10 bases, leaving 15 bases between the germline ends. This CDR3 is CASSPRFGGEQFF. The CDR3 coding sequence is TGTGCCAGCAGCCCGAGATTTGGCGGGGAGCAGTTCTTC. The full variable domain, rest sourced from reference TRBV9 and TRBJ2-1, is DSGVTQTPKHLITATGQRVTLRCSPRSGDLSVYWYQQSLDQGLQFLIQYYNGEERAKGNILERFSAQQFPDLHSELNLSSLELGDSALYFCASSPRFGGEQFFGPGTRLTVL.

This rearrangement joins TRBV6-4 to TRBJ2-1; 11 bases fit TRBD2. Germline V gene sequence: CDR1 MRHNA, CDR2 SNTAGT. Germline trimming cut 2 bases from V and 8 bases from J; bases unmatched to any gene: 11. This CDR3 has 17 residues. The CDR3 sequence: CASSDVLLAGVGDEQFF. The DNA of the CDR3 is TGTGCCAGCAGTGACGTACTACTAGCGGGAGTTGGCGATGAGCAGTTCTTC.

As concerns this clone: Other DNA sequences in the sample encode the same CDR3. The chain joins TRBV9 to TRBJ2-3, with 11 bases identical to TRBD2. Germline trimming cut 3 bases from V and 5 bases from J; bases unmatched to any gene: 5. CDR1 SGDLS and CDR2 YYNGEE come from the germline V gene. The CDR3 runs 15 residues. This CDR3 reads CASSELAGGVDTQYF. For the CDR3, the DNA is TGTGCCAGCAGCGAGCTAGCGGGAGGCGTAGATACGCAGTATTTT.

The genes are TRBV28 and TRBJ2-7; 8 positions agree with TRBD1. Germline CDR1 MDHEN, CDR2 SYDVKM. The CDR3 extends over 17 amino acids. J gave up 4 bases and V 3 bases, and 14 bases lay outside the gene matches. Here the CDR3 reads CASSFPIPGQVSYEQYF. Here the CDR3 DNA reads TGTGCCAGCAGTTTCCCCATACCGGGACAGGTATCTTACGAGCAGTACTTC.